A single sample gave rise to the 7 T cell receptor beta chains below, sequenced in a study of cytomegalovirus exposure and HLA in healthy donors. PCR was performed using 60 Vbeta and 13 Jbeta primers. Sequencing used immunoSEQ multiplex PCR; TCRdb keeps in-frame clones, though not all of them. The table lists 110,000 to 150,000 clones, about a tenth of them singletons. Specimen: PBMCs. Receptor source: a male donor in good health and CMV-seronegative.

The chain carries TRBV28 and TRBJ2-7; 7 bases are a match to TRBD1. Trimming removed 3 bases from V and 3 bases from J; junction bases left unmatched: 8. Looked up from germline, CDR1 is MDHEN and CDR2 is SYDVKM. CDR3 length equals 15 residues. CDR3 in DNA: TGTGCCAGCAGTTTGGGGGACAGACTGTTCTACGAGCAGTACTTC. This encodes CASSLGDRLFYEQYF. Based on the CDR3 plus reference TRBV28 and TRBJ2-7, the full variable domain is DVKVTQSSRYLVKRTGEKVFLECVQDMDHENMFWYRQDPGLGLRLIYFSYDVKMKEKGDIPEGYSVSREKKERFSLILESASTNQTSMYLCASSLGDRLFYEQYFGPGTRLTVT.

This chain joins TRBV19 and TRBJ2-1; 8 nucleotides align to TRBD2. V shed 1 base and J 6 bases; nucleotides not matched to a gene: 2. The CDR3 is 14 residues long. Germline V gene sequence: CDR1 LNHDA, CDR2 SQIVND (reference sequence). CDR3 nucleotide sequence: TGTGCCAGTAGTATAGCGGGACTAGTCAATGAGCAGTTCTTC. It yields the protein CASSIAGLVNEQFF.

This clone turned up a few times. This rearrangement joins TRBV7-2 to TRBJ2-3; D uncertain. Trimming took off 5 bases at V and 0 bases at J, with 9 bases between the two ends. CDR1 is SGHTA, CDR2 FQGNSA, per germline. The CDR3 sequence is 14 residues long. The CDR3 nucleotides read TGTGCCAGCAGCCCCGCGGCGAGCACAGATACGCAGTATTTT. Amino acid sequence: CASSPAASTDTQYF.

CDR3 bases: TGTGCCAGCAGCTTCGGACTACTCGTTCCCTACGAGCAGTACTTC. This encodes CASSFGLLVPYEQYF. V gene TRBV7-2 combines with J gene TRBJ2-7; perhaps TRBD2 as D (6 bases). Between the trimmed V and J ends, which lost 3 bases and 2 bases, there was a span of 14 bases. The germline V gene encodes CDR1 SGHTA and CDR2 FQGNSA. The CDR3 has 15 residues.

Turning to this clone: Other DNA variants within this sample encode the same CDR3. The gene calls are TRBV7-9 and TRBJ2-7, with D hard to call. V dropped 4 bases and J dropped 2 bases, with 3 bases sitting between them. Germline values: CDR1 SEHNR, CDR2 FQNEAQ (reference sequence). The CDR3 contains 11 residues. CDR3 amino acids: CASSSAYEQYF. The DNA of the CDR3 is TGTGCCAGCAGCTCTGCCTACGAGCAGTACTTC. Filled out from reference TRBV7-9 and TRBJ2-7, the complete variable domain reads DTGVSQNPRHKITKRGQNVTFRCDPISEHNRLYWYRQTLGQGPEFLTYFQNEAQLEKSRLLSDRFSAERPKGSFSTLEIQRTEQGDSAMYLCASSSAYEQYFGPGTRLTVT.

CDR3 sequence reads: CASSESRGLAPSEQFF. In DNA, the CDR3 is TGTGCCAGCAGTGAATCTAGGGGACTAGCTCCGTCTGAGCAGTTCTTC. This chain uses TRBV25-1 with TRBJ2-1, with 9 bases lining up with TRBD2. This CDR3 has 16 residues. The V segment lost 1 base and the J segment 9 bases; nucleotides outside the gene matches: 10. CDR1 and CDR2 from the germline V gene are MGHDK and SYGVNS.

The chain is built from TRBV2 and TRBJ2-3; TRBD2 aligns across 9 bases. Unmatched junction bases numbered 8, after V lost 1 base and J lost 3 bases. CDR1 and CDR2 from the germline V gene are SNHLY and FYNNEI. The length of the CDR3 is 17 residues. The CDR3 DNA reads TGTGCCAGCAGTGAAGTACGGCGGGGGGGCCTGACAGATACGCAGTATTTT. This codes for CASSEVRRGGLTDTQYF.